These 11 T cell receptor beta chains were all obtained from the same sample, sequenced in a study of Graves' ophthalmopathy and Graves' hyperthyroidism. Amplifying from RNA transcripts, the study obtained TCR beta CDR3 regions. Investigators did first-round RT-PCR with HTBI primers, then second-round multiplex PCR. TCRdb processed the multiplex PCR reads anew with MiXCR; each CDR3 protein has one entry. The sample has around 400,000 distinct CDR3 sequences; more than 20% are singletons. Material: peripheral blood. All receptors come from a woman aged 18-29 years with stable Graves' hyperthyroidism.

This clonotype was seen ten or more times. V and J are TRBV11-3 and TRBJ2-5; 9 bases map to TRBD1. This CDR3 is 14 amino acids long. The V segment lost 5 bases and the J segment 2 bases; nucleotides outside the gene matches: 3. Germline lookup yields CDR1 SGHNT and CDR2 YENEEA. The CDR3 DNA reads TGTGCCAGCAGCATCGGACAGGGGCAAGAGACCCAGTACTTC. Translated: CASSIGQGQETQYF.

At least ten counts were recorded for this clonotype. The chain has TRBV6-4 and TRBJ2-7, with a weak D call TRBD1 (6 bases). V dropped 11 bases and J dropped 2 bases, with 28 bases sitting between them. CDR3 size: 17 residues. From germline, CDR1 is MRHNA and CDR2 SNTAGT. The CDR3 protein is CAASSSRQAPAPYEQYF. The CDR3 DNA sequence: TGTGCCGCCTCCTCATCTCGACAGGCCCCGGCGCCCTACGAGCAGTACTTC.

This clonotype was found once. One base away lies a much larger clone, so this may be a sequencing read error. The rearrangement uses TRBV30 and TRBJ1-6, with TRBD1 as a possible D gene (5 bases). Trimming removed 4 bases from V and 7 bases from J, with 14 bases in between. Germline V gene sequence: CDR1 GTSNPN, CDR2 SVGIG (reference sequence). The CDR3 sequence is 14 residues long. CDR3 bases: TGTGCCTGGACACGGGGGACGGAGAATTCACCCCTCCACTTT. Residues: CAWTRGTENSPLHF. Supplemented by reference TRBV30 and TRBJ1-6, the full variable domain reads SQTIHQWPATLVQPVGSPLSLECTVEGTSNPNLYWYRQAAGRGLQLLFYSVGIGQISSEVPQNLSASRPQDRQFILSSKKLLLSDSGFYLCAWTRGTENSPLHFGNGTRLTVT.

This clonotype was counted many times. This chain joins TRBV20-1 and TRBJ1-5; the match to TRBD1 covers 9 bases. V lost 5 bases to trimming and J lost 0 bases; unmatched junction nucleotides: 2. This CDR3 is built from 14 residues. The germline gives CDR1 DFQATT, CDR2 SNEGSKA (reference sequence). CDR3 region: CSAGTGYSNQPQHF. The CDR3 region has the DNA TGCAGTGCTGGGACAGGGTATAGCAATCAGCCCCAGCATTTT.

This clonotype appeared a few times. The rearrangement links TRBV6-5 to TRBJ1-1, with TRBD1 matching over 8 bases. Germline V lookup: CDR1 MNHEY, CDR2 SVGAGI. V shed 0 bases, J shed 5 bases, and the junction held 5 bases outside the gene matches. The CDR3 is 15 residues long. The CDR3 sequence: CASSYSDRGETEAFF. CDR3 nucleotide sequence: TGTGCCAGCAGTTACTCAGACAGGGGAGAGACTGAAGCTTTCTTT.

This clonotype was seen ten or more times. The chain joins TRBV30 to TRBJ1-2; 8 bases line up with TRBD1. V lost 3 bases and J lost 4; bases outside the gene matches: 7. CDR3 length equals 14 residues. In germline, CDR1 is GTSNPN, CDR2 SVGIG (reference sequence). DNA for the CDR3: TGTGCCTGGAGGTCCACAGGGGGGGGCTATGGCTACACCTTC. Amino acid sequence: CAWRSTGGGYGYTF.

This clonotype was detected a few times. V gene TRBV5-1 combines with J gene TRBJ2-1; 14 nucleotides agree with TRBD2. V was clipped by 4 bases and J by 0 bases; unmatched bases: 6. Germline-derived CDR1 and CDR2 are SGHRS and YFSETQ. This CDR3 region has 18 residues. Here the CDR3 reads CASSKGLAGGRSYNEQFF. CDR3 coding DNA: TGCGCCAGCAGCAAAGGACTAGCGGGAGGCCGCTCCTACAATGAGCAGTTCTTC.

This clonotype has at least ten counts. The rearrangement joins TRBV19 to TRBJ2-7; D remains ambiguous. Germline V gives CDR1 LNHDA, CDR2 SQIVND (reference sequence). This CDR3 is 14 amino acids long. V was pared by 8 bases and J by 0 bases, with 14 bases between. CDR3 sequence reads: CASSSRTNSYEQYF. The CDR3 coding sequence is TGTGCCAGTTCCTCAAGGACCAACTCCTACGAGCAGTACTTC.

The sample holds many counts of this clonotype. The chain employs TRBV4-2 and TRBJ2-7, with 8 positions matching TRBD1. The ends lost 2 bases at V and 4 bases at J; junction bases unmatched: 4. Germline V lookup: CDR1 LGHNA, CDR2 YNFKEQ. CDR3 size: 14 residues. The DNA of the CDR3 is TGTGCCAGCAGCCAAAGGACAGGGCCGTACGAGCAGTACTTC. It yields the protein CASSQRTGPYEQYF.

The rearrangement joins TRBV6-5 to TRBJ1-5, with D hard to call. The V and J ends lost 2 bases and 7 bases respectively, with 6 bases between them. The germline V gene encodes CDR1 MNHEY and CDR2 SVGAGI. The CDR3 spans 12 residues. The chain's CDR3 is CASSYDGQPQHF. The CDR3 DNA is TGTGCCAGCAGTTACGATGGCCAGCCCCAGCATTTT.

At least ten counts were recorded for this clonotype. V usage is TRBV24-1 and J usage is TRBJ1-1; D might be TRBD1 (5 bases). V gave up 5 bases and J gave up 2 bases, with 11 bases separating them. The CDR3 sequence is 14 residues long. Germline CDR1 is KGHDR and CDR2 is SFDVKD. The CDR3 reads CATSGGEPNTEAFF. In nucleotides, the CDR3 is TGTGCCACCAGTGGGGGGGAGCCTAACACTGAAGCTTTCTTT.